Included here is one T cell receptor (beta chain) sequence, with context. The sample belongs to a study of OX40 agonist ivuxolimab in advanced cancers. Repertoires were generated with immunoSEQ multiplex PCR, while TCRdb's copy carries only in-frame clones and drops some. This sample has around 74,000 clones; 85% to 95% occur once, and the top ten carry more than 9.5%. This CDR3 comprises 15 residues. V lost 6 bases to trimming and J lost 0 bases; unmatched junction nucleotides: 7. The germline V gene encodes CDR1 MNHEY and CDR2 SVGAGI. This TCR was sampled from an adult with an advanced solid tumor such as melanoma, head and neck, liver or kidney cancer. Sample: CD4+ or CD8+ T cells sorted from blood, taken in a trial of the OX40 agonist ivuxolimab. This chain links TRBV6-5 with TRBJ1-1, with 7 bases fitting TRBD1. The CDR3 loop reads CASRRQGGVNTEAFF. In DNA, the CDR3 is TGTGCCAGCAGAAGACAGGGTGGGGTGAACACTGAAGCTTTCTTT.